A single T cell receptor (beta chain) is shown here with its context. The source of the sample is a study of blood T cell repertoires in COVID-19. The wider study: There were acute and convalescent COVID-19 samples, and they came from the United States, Italy and Spain.

In the original processing: Amplification of reference gene primers was used by the study to estimate nucleated cell counts. TCRdb keeps only in-frame clones here, not all; method: immunoSEQ multiplex PCR. V and J calls and clone size are copied from that table; D and trimming were computed from the DNA. The sample lists around 140,000 clones; 86% were seen once. Sequencing input: peripheral blood. This receptor was taken from a woman aged 65 to 85 with COVID-19, enrolled during active disease.

The CDR3 loop reads CASSRDRRDNSPLHF. The CDR3 coding sequence is TGTGCCAGTAGTAGGGACAGGAGGGATAATTCACCCCTCCACTTT. The gene calls are TRBV19 and TRBJ1-6, with 8 bases that match TRBD1. V gave up 4 bases and J gave up 5 bases; unmatched junction bases: 4. The CDR3 length is 15 residues. Germline values: CDR1 LNHDA, CDR2 SQIVND (reference sequence).